These 32 T cell receptor beta chains came from one sample sequenced in a study of CD8 T cells in ankylosing spondylitis. From the 5' RACE reads, TCRdb called clonotypes with MiXCR, one entry per CDR3 protein. The sample lists roughly 260,000 distinct CDR3 sequences; roughly 20% were seen once. The sequenced sample was blood, either unsorted or a sorted T cell fraction (not recorded which). These receptor sequences come from a male donor with ankylosing spondylitis or in good health (not recorded which).

The V call is TRBV12-3 or TRBV12-4, the J call TRBJ2-4, with D perhaps matching TRBD2 (7 bases). The CDR3 is 14 residues long. Trimming took off 7 bases at V and 15 bases at J, with 25 bases between the two ends. The CDR3: CASTTGRGPSVLYF. Written as DNA, the CDR3 is TGTGCCAGCACTACGGGGCGGGGGCCGTCGGTGTTGTACTTC.

This clonotype came up a few times. V is TRBV20-1 and J is TRBJ2-3; maybe TRBD2 (5 bases). The V gene lost 4 bases and the J gene lost 6 bases, with 11 bases spanning the gap. The CDR3 has 12 amino acids. The germline CDR1 and CDR2 sequences are DFQATT and SNEGSKA (reference sequence). The CDR3, as DNA: TGCAGTGCTACTCTAGCCGGGGATACGCAGTATTTT. This translates into CSATLAGDTQYF.

This clonotype was detected a few times. The chain recombines TRBV6-1 with TRBJ2-7, with 13 bases fitting TRBD2. V lost 6 bases and J lost 3; bases outside the gene matches: 8. This CDR3 is 16 amino acids long. Germline V gene sequence: CDR1 MNHNS, CDR2 SASEGT. The CDR3: CASRMGLAGSYYEQYV. The CDR3 DNA follows: TGTGCCAGCAGGATGGGACTAGCGGGATCCTACTACGAGCAGTACGTC.

This clonotype was counted between two and nine times. The chain has TRBV3-1 and TRBJ2-1; the match to TRBD2 covers 12 bases. Germline CDR1 is LGHDT and CDR2 is YNNKEL (reference sequence). The CDR3 loop spans 15 amino acids. V was pared by 5 bases and J by 9 bases, with 8 bases of the junction left unmatched. This chain's CDR3 is CASSETLAGGSEQFF. CDR3 sequence (DNA): TGTGCCAGCAGCGAGACCCTAGCGGGAGGGAGTGAGCAGTTCTTC.

This chain connects TRBV7-2 to TRBJ1-2, with D possibly matching TRBD1 (6 bases). CDR1 and CDR2 (germline): SGHTA, FQGNSA. CDR3 length: 13 amino acids. V was pared by 2 bases and J by 8 bases, with 12 bases between. CDR3 nucleotide sequence: TGTGCCAGCAGCTTACAGGGGTACGGGGGCTACACCTTC. Its translation: CASSLQGYGGYTF.

This clonotype was detected a few times. The chain recombines TRBV28 with TRBJ2-1; 9 bases map to TRBD1. The CDR3 contains 18 residues. Trimming at V came to 3 bases and at J to 8 bases, leaving 17 bases not matched to a gene. Per germline, CDR1 MDHEN and CDR2 SYDVKM. This CDR3 is CASSFTVDGTGRIDEQFF. CDR3 bases: TGTGCCAGCAGTTTTACGGTGGACGGGACAGGGAGGATCGATGAGCAGTTCTTC.

This clonotype was detected only once. J is TRBJ2-1 and V is TRBV10-3, with TRBD2 matching over 9 bases. V shed 3 bases and J 8 bases; nucleotides not matched to a gene: 8. The CDR3 length is 15 residues. In germline, CDR1 is ENHRY, CDR2 SYGVKD. CDR3 in DNA: TGTGCCATCAGTGATCCGGGACTAGCAAAGGATGAGCAGTTCTTC. Its protein product is CAISDPGLAKDEQFF.

This chain joins TRBV28 and TRBJ2-2; D gene unclear. V was clipped by 8 bases and J by 3 bases, with 16 bases between them. Looked up from germline, CDR1 is MDHEN and CDR2 is SYDVKM. The CDR3 sequence is 15 residues long. DNA for the CDR3: TGTGCCAGCCGTATAAGGGCAGTCTACACCGGGGAGCTGTTTTTT. It codes for CASRIRAVYTGELFF.

This clonotype was seen repeatedly, ten times or more. The V gene is TRBV10-3, the J gene TRBJ1-3, with no clear D. The germline V and J ends were trimmed by 4 bases and 4 bases, with 11 bases remaining between them. From germline, CDR1 is ENHRY and CDR2 SYGVKD. CDR3 length equals 14 residues. CDR3 DNA: TGTGCCATCAGTGCGGATGTTCAGGGAAACACCATATATTTT. Its protein product is CAISADVQGNTIYF.

This clonotype was seen repeatedly, ten times or more. The genes are TRBV7-3 and TRBJ1-1; TRBD1 might be the D (6 bases). V lost 5 bases, J lost 3 bases, and 10 bases lay in between. The CDR3 consists of 13 residues. Germline V gene sequence: CDR1 SGHTA, CDR2 FQGTGA. The CDR3 DNA follows: TGTGCCAGCAGCCTGACAGGCGACACTGAAGCTTTCTTT. It yields the protein CASSLTGDTEAFF.

This clonotype has a count of ten or more. The chain is built from TRBV12-3 or TRBV12-4 and TRBJ2-1, with D unresolved. V lost 5 bases to trimming and J lost 7 bases, with 3 bases between them. CDR3 length: 10 residues. CDR3 sequence reads: CASSRNEQFF. In nucleotides, the CDR3 is TGTGCCAGCAGTAGGAATGAGCAGTTCTTC.

Regarding this clonotype: Given a much more abundant clone one base away, this may be a read error. This sequence joins TRBV2 and TRBJ2-5, with TRBD2 identical over 8 bases. CDR1 is SNHLY and CDR2 is FYNNEI in the germline V gene. Unmatched junction bases numbered 2, after V lost 6 bases and J lost 5 bases. This CDR3 has 12 amino acids. CDR3 amino acids: CASRGLGETQYF. For the CDR3, the DNA is TGTGCCAGCAGGGGACTAGGGGAGACCCAGTACTTC.

With respect to this clonotype: It may be a read error: a sequence one base away is much more abundant. The V gene is TRBV20-1, the J gene TRBJ2-5, with 7 bases identical to TRBD1. This CDR3 has 14 amino acids. Germline V CDR1 and CDR2: DFQATT, SNEGSKA (reference sequence). CDR3 region: CSAKLLTGLKTQHF. The CDR3 DNA sequence: TGCAGTGCGAAGCTGTTGACAGGGCTAAAGACCCAGCACTTC.

This clonotype turned up a few times. V usage is TRBV27 and J usage is TRBJ1-2; D not certain. This CDR3 contains 13 residues. Trimming stripped 9 bases from V and 6 bases from J, with 17 bases between. Germline V CDR1 and CDR2: MNHEY, SMNVEV (reference sequence). CDR3 residues: CASRSFLENGYTF. CDR3 sequence (DNA): TGTGCCAGTCGGTCCTTTTTGGAGAATGGCTACACCTTC.

This chain uses TRBV2 with TRBJ2-3; TRBD2 agrees at 7 bases. V shed 2 bases and J 1 base; nucleotides not matched to a gene: 3. Per the germline V gene, CDR1 is SNHLY and CDR2 is FYNNEI. The CDR3 totals 15 residues. CDR3 DNA: TGTGCCAGCAGTGAACAGCGGGGCCGCACAGATACGCAGTATTTT. Encoded protein: CASSEQRGRTDTQYF.

The table lists this clonotype with many counts. This chain joins TRBV5-1 and TRBJ2-3; D unclear. In germline, CDR1 is SGHRS, CDR2 YFSETQ. There are 13 residues in the CDR3. Trimming cost V 5 bases and J 5 bases, with 12 bases left between them. DNA of the CDR3: TGCGCCAGCAGTTCGCCTCCCGGAGATACGCAGTATTTT. Protein: CASSSPPGDTQYF.

The V call is TRBV20-1, the J call TRBJ1-4; D remains unclear. From germline, CDR1 is DFQATT and CDR2 SNEGSKA (reference sequence). This CDR3 has 14 amino acids. V lost 6 bases and J 8 bases, leaving 19 bases between the germline ends. As DNA, the CDR3 is TGCAGTGCCCCCGGCGAGGCCTTAAGGGAAAAACTGTTTTTT. Amino acid sequence: CSAPGEALREKLFF.

V usage is TRBV18 and J usage is TRBJ1-1, with a tentative D call TRBD1 (6 bases). The germline V gene encodes CDR1 KGHSH and CDR2 LQKENI. This CDR3 has 12 amino acids. V was pared by 3 bases and J by 7 bases, with 9 bases between. In DNA form, the CDR3 reads TGTGCCAGCTCACCCCAGACAGGTGAAGCTTTCTTT. Translation gives CASSPQTGEAFF.

This clonotype occurred a few times. The CDR3 bases are TGCAGTGCTAGTAGCTCGGCGGGGGGGCAAGATACGCAGTATTTT. Its translation: CSASSSAGGQDTQYF. The chain employs TRBV20-1 and TRBJ2-3, with 9 positions matching TRBD2. Germline V CDR1 and CDR2: DFQATT, SNEGSKA (reference sequence). The V gene end was trimmed by 3 bases and the J gene end by 5 bases; junction bases not matched to a gene: 9. CDR3 length equals 15 residues.

The V call is TRBV2, the J call TRBJ2-7; D remains ambiguous. V was trimmed by 2 bases and J by 6 bases, leaving 8 bases between them. Germline V gene lookup returns CDR1 SNHLY and CDR2 FYNNEI. This CDR3 is built from 12 residues. The CDR3 nucleotides are TGTGCCAGCAGTGAAATAGTTTCCGAGCAGTACGTC. Translating gives CASSEIVSEQYV.

Concerning this clonotype: This may be a read error, as it is one base from a much larger clone. The chain combines TRBV20-1 with TRBJ2-1; D gene uncertain. Germline loops: CDR1 DFQATT, CDR2 SNEGSKA (reference sequence). The CDR3 totals 14 residues. Trimming took 3 bases from V and 8 from J, leaving 17 bases between them. DNA of the CDR3: TGCAGTGCTAGTCCGAGAACACGATGGGATGAGCAGTTCTTC. It specifies CSASPRTRWDEQFF.

There are a few counts of this clonotype. The gene calls are TRBV20-1 and TRBJ2-2; weak D call: TRBD1 (6 bases). Per germline, CDR1 DFQATT and CDR2 SNEGSKA (reference sequence). V lost 5 bases and J 1 base, leaving 14 bases between the germline ends. This CDR3 is 15 amino acids long. For the CDR3, the DNA is TGCAGTGCTCCCCGACAGGATAAGAACACCGGGGAGCTGTTTTTT. The encoded protein is CSAPRQDKNTGELFF.

V and J are TRBV4-1 and TRBJ2-7, with 8 nucleotides matching TRBD2. With V trimmed by 2 bases and J by 1 base, 10 bases remained unmatched. Germline-derived CDR1 and CDR2 are MGHRA and YSYEKL. CDR3 length: 17 residues. The CDR3 sequence: CASSQTLSSGVSYEQYV. The CDR3 coding sequence is TGCGCCAGCAGCCAAACTCTGAGTAGCGGGGTTTCCTACGAGCAGTACGTC.

This clonotype was counted only a few times. The chain is built from TRBV13 and TRBJ2-2; 12 positions agree with TRBD2. From germline, CDR1 is PRHDT and CDR2 FYEKMQ (reference sequence). Trimming cost V 5 bases and J 3 bases; bases outside gene matches: 7. The CDR3 is made up of 17 amino acids. The CDR3: CASSPQTSGGYTGELFF. In nucleotides, the CDR3 is TGTGCCAGCAGCCCGCAGACTAGCGGGGGTTACACCGGGGAGCTGTTTTTT.

This clonotype was recorded a few times. The rearrangement joins TRBV12-3 or TRBV12-4 to TRBJ2-1, with TRBD2 matching 11 bases. CDR3 size: 14 residues. V lost 6 bases and J lost 10; bases outside the gene matches: 8. The CDR3 bases are TGTGCCAGCAGAACCGGGACTAGCGGCATGGAGCAGTTCTTC. Translation gives CASRTGTSGMEQFF.

The table lists this clonotype with a few counts. This chain connects TRBV6-5 to TRBJ2-1; 12 bases are a match to TRBD2. The junction had 11 bases not matched to a gene; V was cut back by 1 base and J by 7 bases. The CDR3 runs 18 residues. CDR1 and CDR2 from the germline V gene are MNHEY and SVGAGI. Written as DNA, the CDR3 is TGTGCCAGCAGTTACTTGGCTAGCGGGGGGGCTTTGTTAAATGAGCAGTTCTTC. This gives the protein CASSYLASGGALLNEQFF.

Only a few counts were recorded for this clonotype. The rearrangement joins TRBV12-3 or TRBV12-4 to TRBJ2-5; D unclear. The CDR3 is 12 residues long. Trimming removed 2 bases from V and 7 bases from J, with 8 bases in between. CDR3 amino acids: CASSLISWTQYF. Written as DNA, the CDR3 is TGTGCCAGCAGTTTAATCTCCTGGACCCAGTACTTC.

The chain combines TRBV28 with TRBJ1-2, with 12 bases lining up with TRBD1. Trimming took 7 bases from V and 7 from J; bases not matched to a gene: 16. The CDR3 contains 17 residues. The germline gives CDR1 MDHEN, CDR2 SYDVKM. In nucleotides, the CDR3 is TGTGCCAGCACTGAGATGGGACAGGGGGCGACCCGGTCTGGCTACACCTTC. Residues: CASTEMGQGATRSGYTF.

This chain connects TRBV2 to TRBJ2-5; D gene ambiguous. Germline V gives CDR1 SNHLY, CDR2 FYNNEI. The CDR3 spans 14 residues. The germline V and J ends were trimmed by 1 base and 2 bases, with 8 bases remaining between them. The CDR3 loop is CASSEGSRQETQYF. The CDR3 DNA reads as TGTGCCAGCAGTGAAGGGAGCAGACAAGAGACCCAGTACTTC.

This chain connects TRBV6-5 to TRBJ2-4; 12 bases are shared with TRBD1. The CDR3 has 15 residues. Trimming cost V 2 bases and J 8 bases; bases outside gene matches: 4. Germline lookup yields CDR1 MNHEY and CDR2 SVGAGI. The CDR3 region has the DNA TGTGCCAGCAGTTACCCGGGACAGGGGGCGGACATTCAGTACTTC. Translating gives CASSYPGQGADIQYF.

In this sample, this clonotype turned up many times. This chain uses TRBV20-1 with TRBJ2-5; D possibly matches TRBD1 or TRBD2 (6 bases each). CDR1 DFQATT and CDR2 SNEGSKA come from the germline V gene (reference sequence). V lost 6 bases and J 5 bases, leaving 25 bases between the germline ends. The CDR3 runs to 16 residues. CDR3 coding DNA: TGCAGTGCAACCACCATGGGGGGCGTGCGCGGTGAGACCCAGTACTTC. This gives the protein CSATTMGGVRGETQYF.

This clonotype has ten or more counts. The rearrangement uses TRBV5-1 and TRBJ1-3, with D tentatively TRBD1 (5 bases). The ends were cut back, 0 bases at V and 1 base at J, with 8 bases in the middle. Germline assignment: CDR1 SGHRS and CDR2 YFSETQ. This CDR3 spans 15 amino acids. CDR3 nucleotide sequence: TGCGCCAGCAGCTTGGACGGGGCATCTGGAAACACCATATATTTT. Translated: CASSLDGASGNTIYF.